The 14 T cell receptor beta chains below were found in one sample sequenced in a study of lymphopenia after photon versus proton radiotherapy. Sequencing was performed with immunoSEQ multiplex PCR; in TCRdb, only in-frame clones are kept and a portion is missing. The sample shows around 33,000 clones, roughly nine tenths of them seen only once. Source: peripheral blood, taken from a patient treated with proton-based radiotherapy. These receptors were obtained from a woman in her sixties or seventies with pancreatic cancer. Some clones in this sample may be carry-over from other donors' samples.

This clone was counted a single time. This chain joins TRBV7-2 and TRBJ2-7; the match to TRBD1 covers 10 bases. Germline V gene data show CDR1 as SGHTA and CDR2 as FQGNSA. J lost 2 bases, V lost 10 bases, and 8 bases had no gene match. CDR3 length: 14 amino acids. CDR3 region: CATDPGTGAYEQYF. DNA for the CDR3: TGTGCCACAGACCCCGGGACAGGGGCCTACGAGCAGTACTTC.

CDR3 bases: TGTGCCAGTAGTAAGGGTTCTGGGGCCAACGTCCTGACTTTC. It yields the protein CASSKGSGANVLTF. The V call is TRBV19, the J call TRBJ2-6; no clear D gene. CDR1 and CDR2 (germline): LNHDA, SQIVND (reference sequence). V lost 4 bases to trimming and J lost 1 base, with 5 bases between them. This CDR3 is 14 amino acids long. Together with reference TRBV19 and TRBJ2-6, the CDR3 gives the full variable domain: DGGITQSPKYLFRKEGQNVTLSCEQNLNHDAMYWYRQDPGQGLRLIYYSQIVNDFQKGDIAEGYSVSREKKESFPLTVTSAQKNPTAFYLCASSKGSGANVLTFGAGSRLTVL.

The gene calls are TRBV6-5 and TRBJ1-4; 7 nucleotides align to TRBD1. CDR1 is MNHEY, CDR2 SVGAGI, per germline. The CDR3 runs 14 residues. Trimming took 4 bases from V and 5 from J; bases not matched to a gene: 4. The CDR3 DNA sequence: TGTGCCAGCAGTTCGGGACAGCTAAATGAAAAACTGTTTTTT. Translation: CASSSGQLNEKLFF.

V usage is TRBV11-3 and J usage is TRBJ2-1; D is unclear. The V gene lost 1 base and the J gene lost 6 bases, with 7 bases spanning the gap. This CDR3 comprises 13 residues. From germline, CDR1 is SGHNT and CDR2 YENEEA. CDR3: CASSLGTLNEQFF. The CDR3 DNA reads as TGTGCCAGCAGCTTAGGGACCCTCAATGAGCAGTTCTTC.

The chain employs TRBV19 and TRBJ2-4; D is ambiguous. V lost 2 bases and J lost 5, with 4 bases in between. Germline V gene data show CDR1 as LNHDA and CDR2 as SQIVND (reference sequence). CDR3 length equals 12 residues. DNA of the CDR3: TGTGCCAGTAGTATAAAGGAAAACATTCAGTACTTC. Its translation: CASSIKENIQYF. Full variable domain (rest looked up from reference TRBV19 and TRBJ2-4): DGGITQSPKYLFRKEGQNVTLSCEQNLNHDAMYWYRQDPGQGLRLIYYSQIVNDFQKGDIAEGYSVSREKKESFPLTVTSAQKNPTAFYLCASSIKENIQYFGAGTRLSVL.

This chain connects TRBV27 to TRBJ2-1; D ambiguous. This CDR3 spans 14 amino acids. Germline V CDR1 and CDR2: MNHEY, SMNVEV (reference sequence). V lost 5 bases to trimming and J lost 7 bases, with 15 bases between them. The CDR3 spells CASSRQIRRNEQFF. CDR3 sequence (DNA): TGTGCCAGCAGTCGACAAATCCGTAGGAATGAGCAGTTCTTC.

V and J are TRBV10-2 and TRBJ1-1; D is ambiguous. Per the germline V gene, CDR1 is WSHSY and CDR2 is SAAADI. Deletions cut 7 bases from V and 0 bases from J, with 12 bases between. This CDR3 spans 14 amino acids. This CDR3 reads CASNQQTMNTEAFF. CDR3 in DNA: TGCGCCAGCAACCAGCAGACTATGAACACTGAAGCTTTCTTT.

The chain combines TRBV7-2 with TRBJ1-1; 7 bases are shared with TRBD1. CDR1 and CDR2 (germline): SGHTA, FQGNSA. The junction had 4 bases not matched to a gene; V was cut back by 5 bases and J by 1 base. The CDR3 has 14 residues. CDR3 protein: CASSGQVKNTEAFF. DNA for the CDR3: TGTGCCAGCAGCGGACAGGTTAAGAACACTGAAGCTTTCTTT.

The J gene is TRBJ2-4, the V gene TRBV5-5; D is unclear. Germline assignment: CDR1 SGHKS and CDR2 YYEKEE (reference sequence). The CDR3 consists of 14 residues. V gave up 1 base and J gave up 8 bases, with 13 bases separating them. The CDR3 loop reads CASSLSHLKDIQYF. Written as DNA, the CDR3 is TGTGCCAGCAGCTTGAGTCACCTCAAGGACATTCAGTACTTC. Looking up the rest from reference TRBV5-5 and TRBJ2-4 gives the full variable domain: DAGVTQSPTHLIKTRGQQVTLRCSPISGHKSVSWYQQVLGQGPQFIFQYYEKEERGRGNFPDRFSARQFPNYSSELNVNALLLGDSALYLCASSLSHLKDIQYFGAGTRLSVL.

V is TRBV14 and J is TRBJ2-7; 8 bases are a match to TRBD2. From germline, CDR1 is SGHDN and CDR2 FVKESK. The ends lost 4 bases at V and 4 bases at J; junction bases unmatched: 12. The CDR3 length is 16 residues. The CDR3 sequence: CASSRLGSGGRYEQYF. As DNA, the CDR3 is TGTGCCAGCAGCCGTTTGGGTTCGGGGGGGAGATACGAGCAGTACTTC.

The J gene is TRBJ2-1, the V gene TRBV28; possibly TRBD1 or TRBD2 for D (5 bases each). Germline V gives CDR1 MDHEN, CDR2 SYDVKM. The ends were cut back, 3 bases at V and 7 bases at J, with 13 bases in the middle. The CDR3 spans 14 residues. CDR3 nucleotides: TGTGCCAGCAGTTTTCCGGGGCCTTTGAATGAGCAGTTCTTC. It specifies CASSFPGPLNEQFF.

The chain recombines TRBV7-2 with TRBJ1-5, with D unresolved. CDR3 length equals 14 residues. CDR1 and CDR2 from the germline V gene are SGHTA and FQGNSA. The germline V and J ends were trimmed by 2 bases and 7 bases, with 12 bases remaining between them. The CDR3 region is CASSLYRESQPQHF. The CDR3 DNA sequence: TGTGCCAGCAGCTTATATAGGGAATCCCAGCCCCAGCATTTT.

This clone was counted once. The chain carries TRBV6-1 and TRBJ1-1; weak D call: TRBD1 (5 bases). Germline assignment: CDR1 MNHNS and CDR2 SASEGT. This CDR3 comprises 14 residues. The V end was cut by 8 bases, the J end by 1 base, with 14 bases between. CDR3 nucleotide sequence: TGTGCCAGCCAGCAAGGGCAGGGGAACACTGAAGCTTTCTTT. It specifies CASQQGQGNTEAFF.

The V and J genes are TRBV18 and TRBJ1-4, with D unresolved. CDR3 length: 14 residues. The V and J ends lost 2 bases and 6 bases respectively, with 10 bases between them. Germline CDR1 reads KGHSH; CDR2 reads LQKENI. For the CDR3, the DNA is TGTGCCAGCTCACCAGGGAGCCAGGATGAAAAACTGTTTTTT. It is translated as CASSPGSQDEKLFF.